Presented here are 32 T cell receptor beta chains from one specimen sequenced in a study of shared clonotypes between healthy human individuals. Clones were read by immunoSEQ multiplex PCR, and TCRdb kept only the in-frame ones, dropping some. The repertoire holds roughly 760,000 clones, with around two thirds as singletons. The sequencing input was memory CD4+ T cells sorted from blood. Subset noted: CD45RA-negative fraction. These receptor sequences come from a woman in her 30s in good health.

V usage is TRBV29-1 and J usage is TRBJ2-1, with D unresolved. The CDR3 contains 11 residues. Germline CDR1 reads SQVTM; CDR2 reads ANQGSEA. The V gene lost 5 bases and the J gene lost 8 bases, with 10 bases spanning the gap. The DNA of the CDR3 is TGCAGCGTTATAGCTGATTATGAGCAGTTCTTC. Translating gives CSVIADYEQFF.

V is TRBV29-1 and J is TRBJ2-2; 10 bases agree with TRBD1. The CDR3 runs to 15 residues. Germline CDR1 SQVTM, CDR2 ANQGSEA. V gave up 5 bases and J gave up 7 bases; unmatched junction bases: 10. The CDR3 DNA reads as TGCAGCGTTCGACAGGGGGCGCGAGGGATCGGGGAGCTGTTTTTT. It is translated as CSVRQGARGIGELFF.

This clone occurred a few times. The chain recombines TRBV5-1 with TRBJ1-1; D possibly corresponds to TRBD1 (5 bases). The CDR3 loop spans 14 amino acids. Germline CDR1 reads SGHRS; CDR2 reads YFSETQ. Trimming stripped 4 bases from V and 2 bases from J, with 12 bases between. CDR3 loop: CASSAGTGNTEAFF. The CDR3 bases are TGCGCCAGCAGCGCCGGGACGGGAAACACTGAAGCTTTCTTT.

This clone was counted a few times. This sample also contains other DNA sequences that code for the same CDR3. The rearrangement joins TRBV5-6 to TRBJ2-1; no clear D. CDR1 is SGHDT and CDR2 is YYEEEE in the germline V gene. The CDR3 sequence is 14 residues long. V lost 0 bases to trimming and J lost 7 bases, with 11 bases between them. This CDR3 is CASSLGFSDNEQFF. The CDR3 DNA follows: TGTGCCAGCAGCTTGGGTTTTTCTGATAATGAGCAGTTCTTC.

The rearrangement joins TRBV6-1 to TRBJ2-3; no reliable D call. V gave up 6 bases and J gave up 2 bases, with 6 bases separating them. This CDR3 spans 12 amino acids. Germline V CDR1 and CDR2: MNHNS, SASEGT. This CDR3 is CASRDFTDTQYF. CDR3 DNA sequence: TGTGCCAGCAGGGATTTCACAGATACGCAGTATTTT.

This chain joins TRBV5-1 and TRBJ2-5, with TRBD1 matching 9 bases. The germline V gene has CDR1 SGHRS and CDR2 YFSETQ. Losses at the gene ends were 4 bases for V and 5 bases for J; bases not matched to a gene: 9. The CDR3 loop spans 15 amino acids. CDR3 nucleotide sequence: TGCGCCAGCAGCATATCCAAGACAGGGGGTGAGACCCAGTACTTC. Translating gives CASSISKTGGETQYF.

This chain uses TRBV18 with TRBJ2-7, with 8 bases aligning to TRBD2. This CDR3 is built from 15 residues. Per germline, CDR1 KGHSH and CDR2 LQKENI. V was clipped by 2 bases and J by 4 bases; unmatched bases: 7. This CDR3 is CASSPAGRAVYEQYF. CDR3 nucleotides: TGTGCCAGCTCACCAGCCGGGAGGGCCGTGTACGAGCAGTACTTC.

The rearrangement joins TRBV5-6 to TRBJ1-2; maybe TRBD1 (5 bases). V lost 1 base, J lost 7 bases, and 8 bases lay in between. In germline, CDR1 is SGHDT, CDR2 YYEEEE. The CDR3 consists of 12 residues. The CDR3 reads CASSLPGGGYTF. Written as DNA, the CDR3 is TGTGCCAGCAGCTTGCCCGGGGGTGGCTACACCTTC. Combining the CDR3 with reference TRBV5-6 and TRBJ1-2 gives the whole variable domain DAGVTQSPTHLIKTRGQQVTLRCSPKSGHDTVSWYQQALGQGPQFIFQYYEEEERQRGNFPDRFSGHQFPNYSSELNVNALLLGDSALYLCASSLPGGGYTFGSGTRLTVV.

This clone was picked up many times. The V call is TRBV5-5, the J call TRBJ2-1; 9 nucleotides agree with TRBD1. The V gene's germline CDR1 is SGHKS and CDR2 YYEKEE (reference sequence). CDR3 length: 16 amino acids. The ends lost 4 bases at V and 9 bases at J; junction bases unmatched: 14. As DNA, the CDR3 is TGTGCCAGCAGCCTGGGGATGCCGGGACAGGGAAGTGAGCAGTTCTTC. This codes for CASSLGMPGQGSEQFF.

The V call is TRBV18, the J call TRBJ1-1; the match to TRBD1 covers 9 bases. CDR3 length equals 16 residues. V dropped 3 bases and J dropped 4; count of bases not matched to a gene: 9. Looked up from germline, CDR1 is KGHSH and CDR2 is LQKENI. CDR3 sequence reads: CASSPTGGAGSTEAFF. The CDR3 nucleotides are TGTGCCAGCTCACCTACAGGGGGCGCGGGTAGCACTGAAGCTTTCTTT.

This chain links TRBV2 with TRBJ2-1, with TRBD2 matching 9 bases. Per the germline V gene, CDR1 is SNHLY and CDR2 is FYNNEI. The CDR3 spans 15 residues. V shed 6 bases and J 2 bases; nucleotides not matched to a gene: 5. This chain's CDR3 is CASRLLAGPYNEQFF. The CDR3 region has the DNA TGTGCCAGCAGGCTACTAGCGGGTCCCTACAATGAGCAGTTCTTC.

The chain links TRBV5-1 to TRBJ2-7; TRBD1 agrees at 7 bases. The germline gives CDR1 SGHRS, CDR2 YFSETQ. V was pared by 7 bases and J by 0 bases, with 13 bases of the junction left unmatched. The CDR3 has 16 amino acids. CDR3 sequence: CASGVGGQFSSYEQYF. The CDR3 region has the DNA TGCGCCAGCGGAGTTGGGGGACAGTTCAGCTCCTACGAGCAGTACTTC.

This clone was observed a handful of times. The chain employs TRBV5-1 and TRBJ1-5, with a tentative D call TRBD1 (5 bases). Trimming stripped 4 bases from V and 0 bases from J, with 11 bases between. CDR1 SGHRS and CDR2 YFSETQ come from the germline V gene. The CDR3 sequence is 15 residues long. CDR3 in DNA: TGCGCCAGCAGCCCAGACGGGGGTAGCAATCAGCCCCAGCATTTT. Amino acid sequence: CASSPDGGSNQPQHF.

The V and J genes are TRBV7-6 and TRBJ2-7; 8 bases match TRBD1. CDR3 length: 15 amino acids. The J segment lost 4 bases and the V segment lost 5 bases, leaving 10 bases of the junction unmatched. Germline CDR1 and CDR2: SGHVS and FNYEAQ. CDR3 loop: CASSLLTGDLYEQYF. The CDR3 coding sequence is TGTGCCAGCAGCCTATTGACAGGGGACCTTTACGAGCAGTACTTC.

This chain joins TRBV19 and TRBJ1-1; 12 positions match TRBD1. V shed 10 bases and J 1 base; nucleotides not matched to a gene: 10. Germline V gene data show CDR1 as LNHDA and CDR2 as SQIVND (reference sequence). This CDR3 is 16 amino acids long. CDR3 sequence (DNA): TGTGCCACCCGGGACAGGGGGCGGTCTAGGAACACTGAAGCTTTCTTT. This encodes CATRDRGRSRNTEAFF.

This chain joins TRBV30 and TRBJ2-6; D tentatively fits TRBD1 or TRBD2 (5 bases each). Germline V gene data show CDR1 as GTSNPN and CDR2 as SVGIG (reference sequence). V was trimmed by 0 bases and J by 0 bases, leaving 9 bases between them. The CDR3 consists of 16 residues. The CDR3 spells CAWSVGVNSGANVLTF. The CDR3 nucleotides read TGTGCCTGGAGTGTGGGGGTTAACTCTGGGGCCAACGTCCTGACTTTC. Based on the CDR3 plus reference TRBV30 and TRBJ2-6, the full variable domain is SQTIHQWPATLVQPVGSPLSLECTVEGTSNPNLYWYRQAAGRGLQLLFYSVGIGQISSEVPQNLSASRPQDRQFILSSKKLLLSDSGFYLCAWSVGVNSGANVLTFGAGSRLTVL.

The V call is TRBV2, the J call TRBJ2-7, with TRBD2 identical over 8 bases. The CDR3 loop spans 15 amino acids. The germline V gene encodes CDR1 SNHLY and CDR2 FYNNEI. J gave up 6 bases and V 4 bases, and 11 bases lay outside the gene matches. The CDR3 sequence is CASSGRTAGAPEQYF. Written as DNA, the CDR3 is TGTGCCAGCAGTGGACGGACAGCGGGAGCCCCCGAGCAGTACTTC.

This clone has only a few counts. V is TRBV10-3 and J is TRBJ1-1, with D possibly matching TRBD1 (6 bases). The CDR3 has 14 amino acids. V lost 10 bases and J 4 bases, leaving 19 bases between the germline ends. The germline gives CDR1 ENHRY, CDR2 SYGVKD. This CDR3 reads CATRNEGDRTEAFF. The CDR3 DNA sequence: TGTGCCACTAGGAACGAGGGGGATCGCACTGAAGCTTTCTTT.

The chain recombines TRBV7-9 with TRBJ2-3, with 9 nucleotides matching TRBD1. The CDR3 spans 17 residues. Trimming took 5 bases from V and 3 from J; bases not matched to a gene: 12. Germline values: CDR1 SEHNR, CDR2 FQNEAQ (reference sequence). This chain's CDR3 is CASSRWTGVGRTDTQYF. The CDR3 nucleotides are TGTGCCAGCAGCAGATGGACAGGGGTTGGGAGGACAGATACGCAGTATTTT.

This clone was seen a few times. V gene TRBV14 combines with J gene TRBJ2-1, with 7 bases lining up with TRBD1. Germline V lookup: CDR1 SGHDN, CDR2 FVKESK. J was trimmed by 2 bases and V by 4 bases; bases with no gene match: 5. The CDR3 runs 15 residues. For the CDR3, the DNA is TGTGCCAGCAGCCGCCCCGGGACAGCCTACAATGAGCAGTTCTTC. Translation gives CASSRPGTAYNEQFF.

This chain uses TRBV19 with TRBJ2-4; TRBD2 agrees at 8 bases. CDR3 length: 15 residues. CDR1 is LNHDA, CDR2 SQIVND, per germline (reference sequence). The ends lost 5 bases at V and 4 bases at J; junction bases unmatched: 7. DNA of the CDR3: TGTGCCAGTAGTCCGAGCGGGACTAGAAAAAACATTCAGTACTTC. It codes for CASSPSGTRKNIQYF. The variable domain in full, with the rest retrieved from reference TRBV19 and TRBJ2-4, is DGGITQSPKYLFRKEGQNVTLSCEQNLNHDAMYWYRQDPGQGLRLIYYSQIVNDFQKGDIAEGYSVSREKKESFPLTVTSAQKNPTAFYLCASSPSGTRKNIQYFGAGTRLSVL.

Notes on this clone: The same CDR3 is also encoded by other DNA sequences in this sample. V usage is TRBV5-1 and J usage is TRBJ1-2; D not resolved. The V gene's germline CDR1 is SGHRS and CDR2 YFSETQ. CDR3 length equals 17 residues. Between the trimmed V and J ends, which lost 4 bases and 4 bases, there was a span of 23 bases. CDR3 bases: TGCGCCAGCAGCCCCGTAAACAACCCCGAGGAGGGCTATGGCTACACCTTC. Amino acids: CASSPVNNPEEGYGYTF.

V and J are TRBV19 and TRBJ2-1, with D unresolved. Per the germline V gene, CDR1 is LNHDA and CDR2 is SQIVND (reference sequence). The CDR3 loop spans 15 amino acids. Deletions cut 4 bases from V and 3 bases from J, with 13 bases between. CDR3 bases: TGTGCCAGTAGTACGACTCCAGGAATCTACAATGAGCAGTTCTTC. Amino acids: CASSTTPGIYNEQFF.

V is TRBV6-6 and J is TRBJ2-5; no clear D. Trimming stripped 6 bases from V and 4 bases from J, with 12 bases between. This CDR3 is 13 amino acids long. Germline V CDR1 and CDR2: MNHNY, SVGAGI (reference sequence). CDR3 sequence: CASSYTGPETQYF. The DNA of the CDR3 is TGTGCCAGCAGCTACACCGGTCCAGAGACCCAGTACTTC.

The rearrangement links TRBV20-1 to TRBJ2-3; no reliable D call. The germline V and J ends were trimmed by 5 bases and 6 bases, with 9 bases remaining between them. CDR3 length equals 11 residues. Germline-derived CDR1 and CDR2 are DFQATT and SNEGSKA (reference sequence). Written as DNA, the CDR3 is TGCAGTGCTCCCGCAAGGGATACGCAGTATTTT. Translating gives CSAPARDTQYF.

V gene TRBV4-1 combines with J gene TRBJ2-1, with D maybe TRBD1 (6 bases). The V and J ends lost 3 bases and 1 base respectively, with 16 bases between them. The CDR3 has 17 residues. Looked up from germline, CDR1 is MGHRA and CDR2 is YSYEKL. The CDR3 nucleotides are TGCGCCAGCAGCCAGGCATTCTGGCAGGGGTCCTACAATGAGCAGTTCTTC. This gives the protein CASSQAFWQGSYNEQFF.

The chain joins TRBV6-1 to TRBJ1-2; 9 positions match TRBD1. Looked up from germline, CDR1 is MNHNS and CDR2 is SASEGT. The CDR3 extends over 14 amino acids. Unmatched junction bases numbered 5, after V lost 5 bases and J lost 4 bases. The CDR3 DNA reads TGTGCCAGCAGTCGACAGGGGGGAGGCTATGGCTACACCTTC. Amino acids: CASSRQGGGYGYTF.

V gene TRBV2 combines with J gene TRBJ1-4; D perhaps matches TRBD1 (5 bases). The CDR3 length is 15 residues. The V gene's germline CDR1 is SNHLY and CDR2 FYNNEI. V lost 3 bases, J lost 7 bases, and 15 bases lay in between. The CDR3 DNA reads TGTGCCAGCAGTGAGCTGGGGGGTGTCGTTGAAAAACTGTTTTTT. It codes for CASSELGGVVEKLFF. Looking up the rest from reference TRBV2 and TRBJ1-4 gives the full variable domain: EPEVTQTPSHQVTQMGQEVILRCVPISNHLYFYWYRQILGQKVEFLVSFYNNEISEKSEIFDDQFSVERPDGSNFTLKIRSTKLEDSAMYFCASSELGGVVEKLFFGSGTQLSVL.

The gene calls are TRBV6-1 and TRBJ2-3; D gene uncertain. CDR1 is MNHNS and CDR2 is SASEGT in the germline V gene. The CDR3 loop spans 15 amino acids. With 10 bases removed from V and 0 bases from J, the gap between germline ends came to 17 bases. The CDR3 here is CATGISRLSTDTQYF. The DNA for the CDR3 is TGTGCCACCGGAATTTCCAGGTTAAGCACAGATACGCAGTATTTT.

Only a few counts were recorded for this clone. CDR3 amino acids: CASSLAAANTEAFF. The CDR3 coding sequence is TGTGCCAGCAGCTTAGCGGCAGCGAACACTGAAGCTTTCTTT. This chain uses TRBV7-9 with TRBJ1-1; D is uncertain. Germline V gene sequence: CDR1 SEHNR, CDR2 FQNEAQ (reference sequence). V was cut by 0 bases and J by 1 base, with 6 bases left in between. The CDR3 covers 14 residues.

In its sample, this clone was seen a few times. Since a much larger clone is just one base distant, this may be a read error. Other DNA sequences of this sample code for an identical CDR3. The V call is TRBV5-1, the J call TRBJ2-1, with D possibly being TRBD2 (5 bases). Trimming took off 3 bases at V and 0 bases at J, with 10 bases between the two ends. From germline, CDR1 is SGHRS and CDR2 YFSETQ. This CDR3 region has 15 residues. The CDR3, as DNA: TGCGCCAGCAGCTCGGACTCAAGCTCCTACAATGAGCAGTTCTTC. Its translation is CASSSDSSSYNEQFF. The complete variable domain, with remaining parts taken from reference TRBV5-1 and TRBJ2-1, reads KAGVTQTPRYLIKTRGQQVTLSCSPISGHRSVSWYQQTPGQGLQFLFEYFSETQRNKGNFPGRFSGRQFSNSRSEMNVSTLELGDSALYLCASSSDSSSYNEQFFGPGTRLTVL.

The V gene is TRBV27, the J gene TRBJ2-3; possible D gene TRBD2, 5 bases. The CDR3 totals 14 residues. CDR1 and CDR2 from the germline V gene are MNHEY and SMNVEV (reference sequence). V shed 6 bases and J shed 2 bases, with 12 bases lying between them. The DNA for the CDR3 is TGTGCCAGCAGGCACGGACTTTTCACAGATACGCAGTATTTT. Encoded protein: CASRHGLFTDTQYF.